The present entry profiles one T cell receptor beta chain with its context. The PCR made use of 60 Vbeta and 13 Jbeta primers. Method: immunoSEQ multiplex PCR; TCRdb's copy keeps in-frame clones and lacks some. The sample has more than 150,000 clones, 80% to 90% seen once. Looked up from germline, CDR1 is GTSNPN and CDR2 is SVGIG (reference sequence). Trimming left V 0 bases short and J 11 bases short, with 19 bases between. This CDR3 has 14 residues. This record belongs to a study of cytomegalovirus exposure and HLA in healthy donors. Specimen: PBMCs. The sequence was obtained from a man between 18 and 35 years old in good health and CMV-seropositive. The rearrangement links TRBV30 to TRBJ2-5, with D perhaps matching TRBD2 (6 bases). CDR3 nucleotide sequence: TGTGCCTGGAGTGTAGAGGGATGGAGGGGACCTCAGTACTTC. As protein: CAWSVEGWRGPQYF.